These T cell receptor beta chains were read from a single sample in a study of blood T cell repertoires in COVID-19. Some clones are missing from TCRdb's copy, which holds only in-frame ones; the method was immunoSEQ multiplex PCR. The data show 150,000 to 250,000 clones, roughly 80% seen once. Sequencing used PBMCs or T cells enriched from blood (not recorded which). Receptors originate from a man aged 40-49 years who had recovered from COVID-19. Each CDR3 is given with its conserved first and last residue. Each record gives: D gene, V gene, clone size, J gene, CDR3 protein, CDR3 DNA. A D gene is named only where the DNA matches it firmly. Only part of the rows carry a size: once, few, many, or a class if the clone is expanded.

>TRBD2|TRBV29-1|NA|TRBJ2-3
CSVGTGGGDTQYF
TGCAGCGTTGGAACGGGAGGCGGAGATACGCAGTATTTT
>NA|TRBV4-3|NA|TRBJ2-2
CASSQEPVLSTNTGELFF
TGCGCCAGCAGCCAAGAGCCCGTACTTTCTACGAACACCGGGGAGCTGTTTTTT
>TRBD1|TRBV5-1|NA|TRBJ2-5
CASSLDGTGKETQYF
TGCGCCAGCAGCTTGGACGGGACAGGGAAAGAGACCCAGTACTTC
>TRBD1|TRBV6-2/TRBV6-3|NA|TRBJ2-2
CASSRTGDTGELFF
TGTGCCAGCAGTCGGACAGGGGACACCGGGGAGCTGTTTTTT
>NA|TRBV5-1|NA|TRBJ1-6
CASSLEGVLSNSPLHF
TGCGCCAGCAGCTTGGAGGGGGTATTAAGTAATTCACCCCTCCACTTT
>TRBD2|TRBV28|NA|TRBJ2-7
CASSFIAGDTRDEQYF
TGTGCCAGCAGTTTTATAGCGGGAGACACTCGGGACGAGCAGTACTTC
>TRBD1|TRBV10-3|NA|TRBJ1-2
CAIRDRVSGFYGYTF
TGTGCCATCAGGGACAGGGTGTCGGGATTCTATGGCTACACCTTC
>TRBD1|TRBV29-1|NA|TRBJ1-3
CSVLSTGDEGNTIYF
TGCAGCGTGCTTAGTACAGGGGACGAGGGAAACACCATATATTTT
>NA|TRBV7-9|NA|TRBJ2-1
CASSLRGSSNEQFF
TGTGCCAGCAGCTTAAGGGGATCGAGCAATGAGCAGTTCTTC
>TRBD1|TRBV28|NA|TRBJ2-7
CASILAGTGGEQYF
TGTGCCAGCATTCTTGCCGGGACAGGGGGCGAGCAGTACTTC
>TRBD2|TRBV28|once|TRBJ2-7
CASRSLGLRHEQYF
TGTGCCAGCAGAAGTCTGGGACTAAGGCACGAGCAGTACTTC
>NA|TRBV4-1|NA|TRBJ1-4
CASSLWEGANEKLFF
TGCGCCAGCAGCCTATGGGAGGGAGCTAATGAAAAACTGTTTTTT
>NA|TRBV10-3|once|TRBJ1-3
CAISQGLAGNTIYF
TGTGCCATCAGCCAGGGTCTTGCTGGAAACACCATATATTTT
>NA|TRBV19|NA|TRBJ1-3
CASSPHGGPSGNTIYF
TGTGCCAGTAGTCCTCACGGGGGTCCTTCTGGAAACACCATATATTTT
>NA|TRBV30|NA|TRBJ1-5
CAWSVSGNQPQHF
TGTGCCTGGAGTGTGTCAGGGAATCAGCCCCAGCATTTT
>NA|TRBV15|NA|TRBJ1-2
CATSRDRAGHYGYTF
TGTGCCACCAGCAGAGATCGGGCAGGGCACTATGGCTACACCTTC
>NA|TRBV5-4|NA|TRBJ2-1
CASSSRRSNNEQFF
TGTGCCAGCAGCTCTAGGCGGAGCAACAATGAGCAGTTCTTC
>NA|TRBV5-1|NA|TRBJ1-1
CASSSGSMNTEAFF
TGCGCCAGCAGCTCGGGATCCATGAACACTGAAGCTTTCTTT
>NA|TRBV7-9|NA|TRBJ2-5
CASSRLGGRGEETQYF
TGTGCCAGCAGCCGGTTAGGGGGTCGTGGTGAAGAGACCCAGTACTTC
>NA|TRBV5-5|NA|TRBJ1-2
CASSYDRDGYTF
TGTGCCAGCAGCTACGACAGAGATGGCTACACCTTC
>TRBD2|TRBV28|NA|TRBJ2-3
CASSFGTSGDLDTDTQYF
TGTGCCAGCAGTTTTGGGACTAGCGGGGACTTAGACACAGATACGCAGTATTTT
>TRBD1|TRBV10-3|NA|TRBJ1-5
CAISPQGAGSNQPQHF
TGTGCCATCAGCCCACAGGGGGCTGGAAGCAATCAGCCCCAGCATTTT
>NA|TRBV5-1|once|TRBJ1-4
CASSLLGARFNEKLFF
TGCGCCAGCAGCCTCTTGGGGGCCAGGTTTAATGAAAAACTGTTTTTT
>NA|TRBV7-2|NA|TRBJ2-5
CASSLGWMGEQETQYF
TGTGCCAGCAGCTTAGGATGGATGGGAGAACAAGAGACCCAGTACTTC
>NA|TRBV12-3/TRBV12-4|NA|TRBJ2-1
CASSPSRYNEQFF
TGTGCCAGCAGCCCAAGCCGTTACAATGAGCAGTTCTTC
>NA|TRBV5-1|NA|TRBJ1-5
CASSLAGNQPQHF
TGCGCCAGCAGCTTGGCCGGGAATCAGCCCCAGCATTTT
>TRBD1|TRBV10-3|NA|TRBJ2-2
CAISEWDRAAGELFF
TGTGCCATCAGTGAGTGGGACAGGGCGGCCGGGGAGCTGTTTTTT
>TRBD1|TRBV11-2|NA|TRBJ2-5
CASSRDRQETQYF
TGTGCCAGCAGCCGGGACAGGCAAGAGACCCAGTACTTC
>NA|TRBV7-2|NA|TRBJ1-5
CASSLNRGPQHF
TGTGCCAGCAGCTTAAATCGGGGTCCCCAGCATTTT
>NA|TRBV7-8|once|TRBJ1-1
CASSTGSGIMNTEAFF
TGTGCCAGCAGTACCGGGTCAGGGATAATGAACACTGAAGCTTTCTTT
>TRBD1|TRBV6-2/TRBV6-3|NA|TRBJ1-6
CASSYGTGGFGNSPLHF
TGTGCCAGCAGTTACGGGACAGGGGGCTTCGGGAATTCACCCCTCCACTTT
>NA|TRBV29-1|NA|TRBJ1-2
CSVEDQERDSEGGYTF
TGCAGCGTTGAAGATCAGGAACGAGATTCAGAAGGTGGCTACACCTTC
>TRBD1|TRBV12-3/TRBV12-4|once|TRBJ1-2
CASRPRDRDGYTF
TGTGCCAGCAGACCCCGGGACAGGGATGGCTACACCTTC
>NA|TRBV19|NA|TRBJ1-5
CASSLGDTPFRINQPQHF
TGTGCCAGTAGTCTAGGGGACACTCCTTTCAGGATAAATCAGCCCCAGCATTTT
>TRBD2|TRBV6-5|NA|TRBJ2-5
CASSSAGVGETQYF
TGTGCCAGCAGTTCAGCGGGAGTTGGAGAGACCCAGTACTTC
>NA|TRBV19|NA|TRBJ1-5
CASREGGGNQPQHF
TGTGCCAGTAGGGAGGGGGGGGGCAATCAGCCCCAGCATTTT
>TRBD1|TRBV7-9|NA|TRBJ2-5
CASRPNDRVQETQYF
TGTGCCAGCAGACCCAATGACAGGGTCCAAGAGACCCAGTACTTC